What follows are 17 T cell receptor beta chains derived from one specimen sequenced in a study of T cell responses to AZD1222 COVID-19 vaccine. Measured with immunoSEQ multiplex PCR; TCRdb has only the in-frame clones, and not every one. The sample yields roughly 120,000 clones, about 91% seen once. The source was peripheral blood, collected on day 0 of AZD1222 vaccination. All receptors derive from an adult in good health.

The chain has TRBV7-2 and TRBJ1-1; 7 bases fit TRBD1. Germline V gene lookup returns CDR1 SGHTA and CDR2 FQGNSA. The CDR3 spans 14 residues. With 5 bases clipped from V and 4 bases from J, the junction kept 7 bases outside the gene matches. Here the CDR3 reads CASSTRTGATEAFF. In nucleotides, the CDR3 is TGTGCCAGCAGCACAAGGACAGGCGCCACTGAAGCTTTCTTT.

This sequence joins TRBV7-2 and TRBJ1-2, with D possibly TRBD1 on 6 matching bases. V lost 2 bases, J lost 0 bases, and 7 bases lay in between. CDR1 is SGHTA and CDR2 is FQGNSA in the germline V gene. CDR3 size: 14 residues. CDR3 protein: CASSLNRANYGYTF. CDR3 coding DNA: TGTGCCAGCAGCTTAAACAGGGCTAACTATGGCTACACCTTC. The full variable domain, completed using reference TRBV7-2 and TRBJ1-2, is GAGVSQSPSNKVTEKGKDVELRCDPISGHTALYWYRQSLGQGLEFLIYFQGNSAPDKSGLPSDRFSAERTGGSVSTLTIQRTQQEDSAVYLCASSLNRANYGYTFGSGTRLTVV.

The chain couples TRBV14 to TRBJ2-3; 7 bases align to TRBD2. The J segment lost 3 bases and the V segment lost 1 base, leaving 7 bases of the junction unmatched. CDR1 is SGHDN, CDR2 FVKESK, per germline. This CDR3 spans 16 amino acids. CDR3 amino acids: CASSQVGGSATDTQYF. In DNA, the CDR3 is TGTGCCAGCAGCCAAGTGGGCGGGAGTGCGACAGATACGCAGTATTTT.

V gene TRBV5-1 combines with J gene TRBJ2-7; 8 bases are shared with TRBD1. This CDR3 is built from 16 residues. Germline CDR1 reads SGHRS; CDR2 reads YFSETQ. The junction had 12 bases not matched to a gene; V was cut back by 3 bases and J by 4 bases. As DNA, the CDR3 is TGCGCCAGCAGCTCAAACCGGGACAGGTTCGGTTACGAGCAGTACTTC. Its translation: CASSSNRDRFGYEQYF.

This clone was detected only once. The chain combines TRBV6-5 with TRBJ1-1; 8 nucleotides agree with TRBD1. This CDR3 spans 12 amino acids. CDR1 and CDR2 (germline): MNHEY, SVGAGI. V lost 10 bases, J lost 5 bases, and 6 bases stayed unmatched. The DNA for the CDR3 is TGTGCCACCATACAGGGGGGGACTGAAGCTTTCTTT. The encoded protein is CATIQGGTEAFF.

This chain uses TRBV11-3 with TRBJ2-3; 8 positions agree with TRBD2. Germline CDR1 reads SGHNT; CDR2 reads YENEEA. The CDR3 extends over 14 amino acids. After removal of 4 bases from V and 2 bases from J, the junction contained 2 bases not matched to a gene. The CDR3 protein is CASSWGLDTDTQYF. DNA of the CDR3: TGTGCCAGCAGCTGGGGACTAGACACAGATACGCAGTATTTT.

V usage is TRBV2 and J usage is TRBJ2-7, with a possible D match to TRBD1 (5 bases). V was clipped by 3 bases and J by 2 bases, with 5 bases between them. The CDR3 is 12 residues long. Per the germline V gene, CDR1 is SNHLY and CDR2 is FYNNEI. The CDR3 bases are TGTGCCAGCAGTGACAGGGCCTACGAGCAGTACTTC. Translation gives CASSDRAYEQYF.

J is TRBJ1-4 and V is TRBV18; 12 positions agree with TRBD1. Germline CDR1 and CDR2: KGHSH and LQKENI. The CDR3 runs 17 residues. V dropped 2 bases and J dropped 0; count of bases not matched to a gene: 1. The DNA of the CDR3 is TGTGCCAGCTCACCAAGGGACAGGGGGCCAACTAATGAAAAACTGTTTTTT. Its protein is CASSPRDRGPTNEKLFF.

The rearrangement links TRBV19 to TRBJ2-2; a possible D gene is TRBD2 (6 bases). Germline V gene lookup returns CDR1 LNHDA and CDR2 SQIVND (reference sequence). Trimming cost V 5 bases and J 5 bases, with 9 bases left between them. This CDR3 spans 13 amino acids. The CDR3 reads CASSARGTGELFF. DNA for the CDR3: TGTGCCAGTAGTGCCCGGGGGACCGGGGAGCTGTTTTTT.

The rearrangement uses TRBV20-1 and TRBJ2-7, with D uncertain. The CDR3 length is 10 residues. Between the trimmed V and J ends, which lost 4 bases and 6 bases, there was a span of 7 bases. Looked up from germline, CDR1 is DFQATT and CDR2 is SNEGSKA (reference sequence). The CDR3 DNA follows: TGCAGTGCTATCAAGGGCGAGCAGTACTTC. This sequence encodes CSAIKGEQYF.

This chain uses TRBV5-5 with TRBJ2-5; 11 bases agree with TRBD2. V was clipped by 2 bases and J by 4 bases; unmatched bases: 4. Germline CDR1 is SGHKS and CDR2 is YYEKEE (reference sequence). This CDR3 comprises 15 residues. Here the CDR3 DNA reads TGTGCCAGCAGCTTTATAGCGGGAGGGCCAGAGACCCAGTACTTC. It translates to CASSFIAGGPETQYF.

The chain couples TRBV28 to TRBJ1-1; tentative D call: TRBD1 (6 bases). CDR3 length equals 11 residues. The V and J ends lost 5 bases and 8 bases respectively, with 9 bases between them. The germline V gene has CDR1 MDHEN and CDR2 SYDVKM. The CDR3 reads CASSPGVEAFF. Written as DNA, the CDR3 is TGTGCCAGCAGTCCAGGGGTAGAAGCTTTCTTT. Using reference TRBV28 and TRBJ1-1 for the parts outside the CDR3, the full variable domain is DVKVTQSSRYLVKRTGEKVFLECVQDMDHENMFWYRQDPGLGLRLIYFSYDVKMKEKGDIPEGYSVSREKKERFSLILESASTNQTSMYLCASSPGVEAFFGQGTRLTVV.

The sample holds a few counts of this clone. The rearrangement links TRBV30 to TRBJ1-6, with TRBD1 matching over 7 bases. CDR1 is GTSNPN and CDR2 is SVGIG in the germline V gene (reference sequence). V shed 0 bases and J 5 bases; nucleotides not matched to a gene: 7. The CDR3 consists of 16 residues. Written as DNA, the CDR3 is TGTGCCTGGAGTGTGGCAGGGGGTGGTCATAATTCACCCCTCCACTTT. It encodes CAWSVAGGGHNSPLHF.

The chain has TRBV27 and TRBJ1-4; D is possibly TRBD1 (5 bases). V was pared by 7 bases and J by 8 bases, with 17 bases between. In germline, CDR1 is MNHEY, CDR2 SMNVEV (reference sequence). The CDR3 is made up of 14 amino acids. CDR3 sequence (DNA): TGTGCCAGCAAAGGCGGTGGGGGAGGCGAAAAACTGTTTTTT. Protein sequence: CASKGGGGGEKLFF.

This clone was seen only once. The chain combines TRBV2 with TRBJ2-7; 7 nucleotides match TRBD1. V shed 8 bases, J shed 0 bases, and the junction held 13 bases outside the gene matches. Germline loops: CDR1 SNHLY, CDR2 FYNNEI. The CDR3 is 16 amino acids. The CDR3, as DNA: TGTGCCAGCCGTTTAGGTCGTGCAGGGGGCTCCTACGAGCAGTACTTC. Its translation: CASRLGRAGGSYEQYF.

The J gene is TRBJ2-7, the V gene TRBV6-6; 12 bases are a match to TRBD1. The germline gives CDR1 MNHNY, CDR2 SVGAGI (reference sequence). The CDR3 has 14 residues. V lost 6 bases and J lost 6; bases outside the gene matches: 6. The CDR3: CASRPRDRGLEQYF. DNA for the CDR3: TGTGCCAGCAGGCCCCGGGACAGGGGGCTCGAGCAGTACTTC.

J is TRBJ1-3 and V is TRBV5-4, with 8 bases aligning to TRBD1. J was trimmed by 4 bases and V by 4 bases; bases with no gene match: 10. The length of the CDR3 is 16 residues. Germline CDR1 and CDR2: SGHNT and YYREEE (reference sequence). DNA of the CDR3: TGTGCCAGCAGCAAAATAGGACAGGGATACGGAAACACCATATATTTT. Translating gives CASSKIGQGYGNTIYF.